Listed below are T cell receptor beta chains from one sample, sequenced in a study of early T cells in non-severe SARS-CoV-2 infection. TCRdb recomputed calls from the 5' RACE reads with MiXCR, one row per CDR3 protein. The sample lists 37,000 or so distinct CDR3 sequences, roughly 6% occurring once. Source material: whole blood. Source of these receptors: an adult who was a healthcare worker with PCR-confirmed SARS-CoV-2 infection or an uninfected control (not recorded which). Both conserved end residues are part of each CDR3. The D gene is left open where the match is weak. Size tells how often a clone was seen (once, few, many) or the class of an expanded clone, and some rows leave it out.

d_call	v_call	clone_size	j_call	cdr3_aa	cdr3_nt
TRBD1	TRBV7-9	many	TRBJ2-3	CASSRFDRGLHTQYF	TGTGCCAGCAGCCGTTTTGACAGGGGGCTACATACGCAGTATTTT
NA	TRBV7-9	many	TRBJ1-6	CASSRGGSGSPLHF	TGTGCCAGCAGCCGCGGAGGGAGTGGTTCACCCCTCCACTTT
TRBD2	TRBV5-1	NA	TRBJ2-7	CASSITSGGAFHEQYF	TGCGCCAGCAGCATTACTAGCGGGGGGGCCTTCCACGAGCAGTACTTC
NA	TRBV11-2	many	TRBJ2-7	CASSLEMDEQYF	TGTGCCAGCAGCTTAGAAATGGACGAGCAGTACTTC
NA	TRBV12-3/TRBV12-4	many	TRBJ2-3	CASSDSGRVGTQYF	TGTGCCAGCAGTGATAGCGGAAGGGTGGGTACGCAGTATTTT
NA	TRBV7-2	many	TRBJ1-5	CASSSPGHQPQHF	TGTGCCAGCAGCTCCCCGGGGCACCAGCCCCAGCATTTT
NA	TRBV3-1	NA	TRBJ1-1	CVSSKRLELGDTEAFF	TGTGTCAGCAGCAAGCGTCTGGAACTCGGGGACACTGAAGCTTTCTTT
TRBD1	TRBV5-1	NA	TRBJ2-4	CASSTTGTAENIQYF	TGCGCCAGCAGCACGACCGGGACAGCAGAAAACATTCAGTACTTC
TRBD2	TRBV5-1	few	TRBJ2-3	CASSALAGGLDTQYF	TGCGCCAGCAGCGCCTTAGCGGGAGGTTTGGATACGCAGTATTTT
TRBD1	TRBV3-1	many	TRBJ1-5	CASSHGTGQGQPQHF	TGTGCCAGCAGCCACGGGACAGGGCAGGGTCAGCCCCAGCATTTT
NA	TRBV5-1	many	TRBJ2-7	CASSLGQSSYEQYF	TGCGCCAGCAGTCTCGGGCAGAGCTCCTACGAGCAGTACTTC
TRBD1	TRBV12-3/TRBV12-4	many	TRBJ1-6	CASRGGTLYNSPLHF	TGTGCCAGCAGAGGGGGCACCCTCTATAATTCACCCCTCCACTTT
TRBD1	TRBV18	many	TRBJ1-4	CASSRANRQGTNEKLFF	TGTGCCAGCTCACGAGCCAACAGACAGGGGACTAATGAAAAACTGTTTTTT
NA	TRBV20-1	many	TRBJ1-5	CSASRSNQPQHF	TGCAGTGCTAGTCGCAGCAATCAGCCCCAGCATTTT
NA	TRBV12-5	many	TRBJ2-1	CASGASGRSYNEQFF	TGTGCTAGTGGTGCCTCGGGGCGCTCCTACAATGAGCAGTTCTTC
NA	TRBV11-2	NA	TRBJ2-5	CASSLGSRSSGETQYF	TGTGCCAGCAGCTTAGGTTCCAGGTCTTCAGGAGAGACCCAGTACTTC
NA	TRBV20-1	few	TRBJ1-6	CSARASSLLLHF	TGCAGTGCTAGAGCTTCATCCCTGCTCCTCCACTTT
NA	TRBV7-6	many	TRBJ2-3	CASSLERGTLANTQYF	TGTGCCAGCAGCTTAGAAAGGGGAACCCTAGCCAATACGCAGTATTTT
TRBD1	TRBV12-3/TRBV12-4	many	TRBJ2-3	CASSFRTGGTDTQYF	TGTGCCAGCAGTTTTAGGACAGGGGGCACAGATACGCAGTATTTT
NA	TRBV18	many	TRBJ1-1	CASSPPTMWYTEAFF	TGTGCCAGCTCACCACCCACGATGTGGTACACTGAAGCTTTCTTT
NA	TRBV20-1	many	TRBJ2-1	CSASRGENNEQFF	TGCAGTGCTAGTAGGGGGGAGAACAATGAGCAGTTCTTC
TRBD2	TRBV5-1	few	TRBJ2-2	CASSMTSGVAGELFF	TGCGCCAGCAGCATGACTAGCGGGGTCGCCGGGGAGCTGTTTTTT
NA	TRBV28	NA	TRBJ2-3	CASSRETSTDTQYF	TGTGCCAGCAGTAGAGAAACTAGCACAGATACGCAGTATTTT
NA	TRBV19	few	TRBJ2-1	CASSIVGWVDNEQFF	TGTGCCAGTAGTATAGTGGGGTGGGTCGACAATGAGCAGTTCTTC
NA	TRBV14	many	TRBJ2-1	CASSQDRGGGEAYSYNEQFF	TGTGCCAGCAGCCAAGACAGGGGTGGCGGGGAGGCATACTCCTACAATGAGCAGTTCTTC
TRBD1	TRBV27	few	TRBJ2-7	CASSLGQGFYEQYF	TGTGCCAGCAGTCTGGGACAGGGTTTCTACGAGCAGTACTTC
NA	TRBV27	many	TRBJ2-4	CASSLEGDSLAKNIQYF	TGTGCCAGCAGTTTAGAGGGCGACAGCCTAGCCAAAAACATTCAGTACTTC
TRBD1	TRBV24-1	few	TRBJ2-1	CATSAEGQGNNEQFF	TGTGCCACCAGTGCAGAGGGACAGGGGAACAATGAGCAGTTCTTC
TRBD1	TRBV7-9	many	TRBJ2-7	CASSRQGNSYEQYF	TGTGCCAGCAGCCGACAGGGCAATTCCTACGAGCAGTACTTC
TRBD2	TRBV7-8	few	TRBJ2-5	CASSLGRTSGYETQYF	TGTGCCAGCAGCTTAGGACGTACTAGCGGTTACGAGACCCAGTACTTC
NA	TRBV20-1	many	TRBJ1-5	CSARRGAQPQHF	TGCAGTGCTAGGCGGGGGGCTCAGCCCCAGCATTTT
NA	TRBV2	few	TRBJ2-1	CASKVWSGDEQFF	TGTGCCAGCAAGGTTTGGTCTGGGGATGAGCAGTTCTTC
NA	TRBV28	many	TRBJ1-5	CASSFARTALNQPQHF	TGTGCCAGCAGTTTCGCCCGGACAGCCCTCAATCAGCCCCAGCATTTT
NA	TRBV7-9	many	TRBJ2-5	CASSLVPTGLQETQYF	TGTGCCAGCAGCTTAGTTCCTACAGGGCTACAAGAGACCCAGTACTTC
TRBD1	TRBV20-1	many	TRBJ2-4	CSASGQEGRNIQYF	TGCAGTGCAAGTGGACAGGAAGGGAGAAACATTCAGTACTTC
TRBD2	TRBV4-1	NA	TRBJ2-3	CASSQDRTSGGASADTQYF	TGCGCCAGCAGCCAAGATCGGACTAGCGGGGGGGCCTCAGCAGATACGCAGTATTTT
TRBD1	TRBV12-3/TRBV12-4	few	TRBJ2-6	CASSLDWTGSISGANVLTF	TGTGCCAGCAGTTTGGATTGGACAGGGTCGATCTCTGGGGCCAACGTCCTGACTTTC
TRBD1	TRBV5-1	many	TRBJ2-2	CASSSGQGNTGELFF	TGCGCCAGCAGCTCCGGACAGGGGAACACCGGGGAGCTGTTTTTT
NA	TRBV10-2	many	TRBJ1-3	CATSEEGNTIYF	TGCGCCACCAGTGAAGAGGGAAACACCATATATTTT
NA	TRBV30	many	TRBJ1-5	CASDGDSNQPQHF	TGTGCCTCGGACGGAGATAGCAATCAGCCCCAGCATTTT
NA	TRBV12-3/TRBV12-4	many	TRBJ1-3	CASSADEVGGNTIYF	TGTGCCAGCAGTGCCGACGAGGTGGGAGGAAACACCATATATTTT
TRBD1	TRBV19	many	TRBJ2-7	CASSLWTGNHEQYF	TGTGCCAGTAGTCTGTGGACAGGGAACCACGAGCAGTACTTC